The 17 T cell receptor beta chains reported below all come from one sample, sequenced in a study of lymphopenia after photon versus proton radiotherapy. Profiled with immunoSEQ multiplex PCR; TCRdb holds only in-frame clones, not every one. The profile shows a few thousand clones, more than 60% of them singletons. This specimen was peripheral blood, taken from a patient treated with proton-based radiotherapy. The receptors stem from an elderly man with esophageal cancer.

V gene TRBV13 combines with J gene TRBJ2-1; 11 nucleotides agree with TRBD2. CDR1 is PRHDT, CDR2 FYEKMQ, per germline (reference sequence). This CDR3 is built from 15 residues. The V and J ends lost 9 bases and 4 bases, in that order; junction bases with no gene match: 8. Here the CDR3 DNA reads TGTGCCAGTAGACTAGCGGGAAGCGGATACAATGAGCAGTTCTTC. Residues: CASRLAGSGYNEQFF.

This clone was detected only a few times. The rearrangement links TRBV9 to TRBJ2-2; TRBD1 matches 8 bases. The J segment lost 1 base and the V segment lost 0 bases, leaving 2 bases of the junction unmatched. Germline V gene sequence: CDR1 SGDLS, CDR2 YYNGEE. The CDR3 has 16 residues. In DNA, the CDR3 is TGTGCCAGCAGCGTAGCAGGACAGGGGAACACCGGGGAGCTGTTTTTT. This gives the protein CASSVAGQGNTGELFF.

J is TRBJ2-3 and V is TRBV14; 10 nucleotides align to TRBD2. The CDR3 consists of 18 residues. Germline V gene sequence: CDR1 SGHDN, CDR2 FVKESK. V dropped 0 bases and J dropped 0; count of bases not matched to a gene: 6. The CDR3 spells CASSQESLAGTSTDTQYF. Written as DNA, the CDR3 is TGTGCCAGCAGCCAAGAATCACTAGCGGGGACCAGCACAGATACGCAGTATTTT. The full variable domain, its missing parts supplied by reference TRBV14 and TRBJ2-3, is EAGVTQFPSHSVIEKGQTVTLRCDPISGHDNLYWYRRVMGKEIKFLLHFVKESKQDESGMPNNRFLAERTGGTYSTLKVQPAELEDSGVYFCASSQESLAGTSTDTQYFGPGTRLTVL.

V is TRBV10-1 and J is TRBJ2-7, with 10 positions matching TRBD1. Per the germline V gene, CDR1 is WNHNN and CDR2 is SYGVQD (reference sequence). Losses at the gene ends were 2 bases for V and 6 bases for J; bases not matched to a gene: 7. The CDR3 has 15 amino acids. This CDR3 is CASSEGTGAISEQYF. CDR3 DNA sequence: TGCGCCAGCAGTGAGGGGACAGGGGCCATCTCCGAGCAGTACTTC.

The chain employs TRBV7-2 and TRBJ2-7; D remains unclear. Germline-derived CDR1 and CDR2 are SGHTA and FQGNSA. This CDR3 region has 11 residues. Trimming took off 2 bases at V and 4 bases at J, with 3 bases between the two ends. This CDR3 is CASSLLYEQYF. The CDR3 bases are TGTGCCAGCAGCTTATTATACGAGCAGTACTTC. Supplemented by reference TRBV7-2 and TRBJ2-7, the full variable domain reads GAGVSQSPSNKVTEKGKDVELRCDPISGHTALYWYRQSLGQGLEFLIYFQGNSAPDKSGLPSDRFSAERTGGSVSTLTIQRTQQEDSAVYLCASSLLYEQYFGPGTRLTVT.

The chain couples TRBV30 to TRBJ1-1; 8 nucleotides agree with TRBD1. This CDR3 is built from 15 residues. CDR1 is GTSNPN and CDR2 is SVGIG in the germline V gene (reference sequence). The V gene end was trimmed by 7 bases and the J gene end by 2 bases; junction bases not matched to a gene: 12. In nucleotides, the CDR3 is TGTGCCTTTATCAGGGGGCTAATCCCTAACACTGAAGCTTTCTTT. Translation: CAFIRGLIPNTEAFF.

The rearrangement links TRBV19 to TRBJ1-4; D ambiguous. Germline V gene sequence: CDR1 LNHDA, CDR2 SQIVND (reference sequence). There are 13 residues in the CDR3. V lost 4 bases and J 8 bases, leaving 11 bases between the germline ends. The CDR3 is CASSTGALEKLFF. In DNA form, the CDR3 reads TGTGCCAGTAGTACAGGTGCTCTGGAAAAACTGTTTTTT.

The rearrangement joins TRBV7-9 to TRBJ1-5; no definite D call. This CDR3 has 12 amino acids. CDR1 is SEHNR and CDR2 is FQNEAQ in the germline V gene (reference sequence). With 5 bases removed from V and 0 bases from J, the gap between germline ends came to 2 bases. For the CDR3, the DNA is TGTGCCAGCAGCCATAGCAATCAGCCCCAGCATTTT. This gives the protein CASSHSNQPQHF.

V and J are TRBV9 and TRBJ2-1; 10 bases line up with TRBD2. This CDR3 is 18 amino acids long. The ends lost 0 bases at V and 4 bases at J; junction bases unmatched: 10. In germline, CDR1 is SGDLS, CDR2 YYNGEE. CDR3 sequence (DNA): TGTGCCAGCAGCGTAGAAGGTAGCGGGGGGCCCTTGTACAATGAGCAGTTCTTC. This gives the protein CASSVEGSGGPLYNEQFF. Drawing the rest from reference TRBV9 and TRBJ2-1, the complete variable domain is DSGVTQTPKHLITATGQRVTLRCSPRSGDLSVYWYQQSLDQGLQFLIQYYNGEERAKGNILERFSAQQFPDLHSELNLSSLELGDSALYFCASSVEGSGGPLYNEQFFGPGTRLTVL.

This chain connects TRBV7-3 to TRBJ2-5, with D perhaps matching TRBD2 (5 bases). The CDR3 runs to 15 residues. Germline V gives CDR1 SGHTA, CDR2 FQGTGA. Trimming removed 2 bases from V and 5 bases from J, with 15 bases in between. CDR3 sequence: CASSLVRRQRETQYF. The DNA for the CDR3 is TGTGCCAGCAGCTTAGTTCGGAGGCAGCGGGAGACCCAGTACTTC.

This chain joins TRBV19 and TRBJ2-2; D is possibly TRBD1 or TRBD2 (5 bases each). CDR1 and CDR2 (germline): LNHDA, SQIVND (reference sequence). The CDR3 contains 15 residues. Between the trimmed V and J ends, which lost 1 base and 4 bases, there was a span of 10 bases. The CDR3, as DNA: TGTGCCAGTAGTATAGGTGGGGGTAGCACCGGGGAGCTGTTTTTT. This codes for CASSIGGGSTGELFF.

This chain links TRBV29-1 with TRBJ2-1, with 7 bases aligning to TRBD1. Trimming cost V 4 bases and J 4 bases; bases outside gene matches: 7. The CDR3 has 14 amino acids. The germline V gene encodes CDR1 SQVTM and CDR2 ANQGSEA. DNA of the CDR3: TGCAGCGTTGTATACAGGGGCCAATACAATGAGCAGTTCTTC. Encoded protein: CSVVYRGQYNEQFF.

The chain links TRBV4-3 to TRBJ2-2; 13 nucleotides agree with TRBD2. Germline V gene data show CDR1 as LGHNA and CDR2 as YSLEER. The CDR3 runs to 19 residues. V shed 3 bases, J shed 0 bases, and the junction held 7 bases outside the gene matches. The CDR3 bases are TGCGCCAGCAGCCAGAGACTAGCGGGGGGCCTCGCGAACACCGGGGAGCTGTTTTTT. It encodes CASSQRLAGGLANTGELFF.

This clone was observed a few times. The chain links TRBV18 to TRBJ1-5, with D possibly TRBD1 on 5 matching bases. CDR1 and CDR2 from the germline V gene are KGHSH and LQKENI. The V gene lost 2 bases and the J gene lost 0 bases, with 14 bases spanning the gap. This CDR3 has 17 residues. The DNA for the CDR3 is TGTGCCAGCTCACCATTGGACATCGGGATTAGCAATCAGCCCCAGCATTTT. Amino acids: CASSPLDIGISNQPQHF.

This chain uses TRBV9 with TRBJ2-5, with 8 bases aligning to TRBD1. CDR1 SGDLS and CDR2 YYNGEE come from the germline V gene. Trimming removed 3 bases from V and 5 bases from J; junction bases left unmatched: 15. There are 17 residues in the CDR3. CDR3 protein: CASSASNPGQVNETQYF. The CDR3 DNA is TGTGCCAGCAGCGCCTCAAATCCGGGACAGGTTAACGAGACCCAGTACTTC.

The chain recombines TRBV5-4 with TRBJ1-5, with a weak D call TRBD1 (6 bases). Germline V CDR1 and CDR2: SGHNT, YYREEE (reference sequence). Trimming shortened V by 0 bases and J by 5 bases, and 12 bases separated the two germline ends. The CDR3 consists of 15 residues. CDR3 DNA sequence: TGTGCCAGCAGCTTGGGTGGACAGACGGATCAGCCCCAGCATTTT. It codes for CASSLGGQTDQPQHF. The full variable domain, in which reference TRBV5-4 and TRBJ1-5 provide the parts outside the CDR3, is ETGVTQSPTHLIKTRGQQVTLRCSSQSGHNTVSWYQQALGQGPQFIFQYYREEENGRGNFPPRFSGLQFPNYSSELNVNALELDDSALYLCASSLGGQTDQPQHFGDGTRLSIL.

The genes are TRBV10-3 and TRBJ1-4; the match to TRBD1 covers 8 bases. V gave up 5 bases and J gave up 6 bases; unmatched junction bases: 8. This CDR3 contains 15 residues. CDR1 is ENHRY and CDR2 is SYGVKD in the germline V gene. DNA for the CDR3: TGTGCCATCAGTAAGACAGGGGAAAGAGATGAAAAACTGTTTTTT. It translates to CAISKTGERDEKLFF.